The 8 T cell receptor beta chains reported below all come from one sample, sequenced in a study of blood T cell repertoires in COVID-19. Libraries were prepared by immunoSEQ multiplex PCR; TCRdb keeps only in-frame clonotypes and omits some of them. The repertoire holds 400,000 or so clones, with 80% to 90% as singletons. Sequences were obtained from PBMCs or T cells enriched from blood (not recorded which). The receptors were sampled from a man aged 25-45 years who had recovered from COVID-19.

This chain uses TRBV28 with TRBJ2-5; possibly TRBD2 for D (5 bases). Looked up from germline, CDR1 is MDHEN and CDR2 is SYDVKM. The CDR3 runs to 15 residues. Trimming cost V 3 bases and J 2 bases, with 13 bases left between them. The CDR3 here is CASSFPRGTQETQYF. The CDR3 DNA reads TGTGCCAGCAGTTTTCCCCGGGGAACGCAAGAGACCCAGTACTTC.

The CDR3 sequence is CASSPRGVAGGPHGELFF. DNA for the CDR3: TGTGCCAGCAGTCCCCGGGGGGTTGCGGGAGGGCCTCACGGGGAGCTGTTTTTT. The genes are TRBV27 and TRBJ2-2, with 9 bases identical to TRBD2. Germline V lookup: CDR1 MNHEY, CDR2 SMNVEV (reference sequence). V dropped 5 bases and J dropped 7; count of bases not matched to a gene: 17. The length of the CDR3 is 18 residues.

V usage is TRBV5-4 and J usage is TRBJ2-7, with a possible D match to TRBD1 (5 bases). Trimming cost V 1 base and J 4 bases, with 12 bases left between them. CDR3 size: 14 residues. Germline V gene sequence: CDR1 SGHNT, CDR2 YYREEE (reference sequence). The CDR3 reads CASSLSSGPYEQYF. In DNA, the CDR3 is TGTGCCAGCAGCTTGTCGTCAGGGCCGTACGAGCAGTACTTC.

The chain links TRBV27 to TRBJ2-5, with 9 bases aligning to TRBD2. Trimming cost V 4 bases and J 3 bases; bases outside gene matches: 6. The CDR3 runs to 15 residues. Germline V gene sequence: CDR1 MNHEY, CDR2 SMNVEV (reference sequence). The CDR3 loop reads CASSSRAGGEETQYF. As DNA, the CDR3 is TGTGCCAGCAGTTCCCGTGCGGGAGGGGAAGAGACCCAGTACTTC.

The CDR3, as DNA: TGTGCCAGCAGCTTAGTCATAGCCAAAAACATTCAGTACTTC. Protein sequence: CASSLVIAKNIQYF. The chain uses TRBV7-2 and TRBJ2-4, with D unresolved. From germline, CDR1 is SGHTA and CDR2 FQGNSA. The CDR3 length is 14 residues. Trimming pared 1 base from V and 0 bases from J, leaving 4 bases between. The whole variable domain, filled in from reference TRBV7-2 and TRBJ2-4, reads GAGVSQSPSNKVTEKGKDVELRCDPISGHTALYWYRQSLGQGLEFLIYFQGNSAPDKSGLPSDRFSAERTGGSVSTLTIQRTQQEDSAVYLCASSLVIAKNIQYFGAGTRLSVL.

V and J are TRBV7-8 and TRBJ2-5, with 10 bases aligning to TRBD2. Germline-derived CDR1 and CDR2 are SGHVS and FQNEAQ. This CDR3 is built from 13 residues. V shed 5 bases, J shed 5 bases, and the junction held 2 bases outside the gene matches. The CDR3 region is CASSRLAGETQYF. The CDR3 bases are TGTGCCAGCAGCAGACTAGCGGGCGAGACCCAGTACTTC.

This clone was recorded a few times. The chain employs TRBV19 and TRBJ1-4; no clear D gene. Trimming removed 5 bases at V and 7 bases at J, with 11 bases between. The V gene's germline CDR1 is LNHDA and CDR2 SQIVND (reference sequence). There are 13 residues in the CDR3. For the CDR3, the DNA is TGTGCCAGTAGTCGGAGGGAGGGTGAAAAACTGTTTTTT. Translating it yields CASSRREGEKLFF.

This sequence joins TRBV7-9 and TRBJ1-2; tentative D call: TRBD1 (5 bases). The germline V gene encodes CDR1 SEHNR and CDR2 FQNEAQ (reference sequence). The CDR3 loop spans 13 amino acids. The V and J ends lost 6 bases and 3 bases respectively, with 11 bases between them. The CDR3 protein is CASSPQGDYGYTF. The CDR3 bases are TGTGCCAGCAGTCCCCAGGGCGACTATGGCTACACCTTC.